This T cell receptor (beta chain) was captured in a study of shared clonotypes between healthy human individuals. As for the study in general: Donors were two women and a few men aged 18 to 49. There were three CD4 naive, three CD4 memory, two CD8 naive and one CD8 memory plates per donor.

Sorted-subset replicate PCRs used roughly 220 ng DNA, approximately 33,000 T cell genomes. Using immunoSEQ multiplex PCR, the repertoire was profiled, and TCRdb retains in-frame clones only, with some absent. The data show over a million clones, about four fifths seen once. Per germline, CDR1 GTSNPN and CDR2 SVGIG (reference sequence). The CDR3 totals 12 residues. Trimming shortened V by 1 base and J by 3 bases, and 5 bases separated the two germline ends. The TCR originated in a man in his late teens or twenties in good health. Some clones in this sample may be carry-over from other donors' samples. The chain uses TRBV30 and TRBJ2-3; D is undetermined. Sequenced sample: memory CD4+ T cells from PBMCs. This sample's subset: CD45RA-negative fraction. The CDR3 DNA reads TGTGCCTGGAGTGCTCTAACAGATACGCAGTATTTT. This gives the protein CAWSALTDTQYF.